This TCR beta chain was profiled in a study of OX40 agonist ivuxolimab in advanced cancers. Study-wide background: Dose-escalation patients' cancers were hepatocellular carcinoma, melanoma, renal cell or head and neck cancer.

TCRdb keeps only in-frame clones here, not all; method: immunoSEQ multiplex PCR. The repertoire holds tens of thousands of clones, with less than 95% as singletons. This CDR3 region has 15 residues. V shed 0 bases and J shed 0 bases, with 7 bases lying between them. Germline values: CDR1 MRHNA, CDR2 SNTAGT. This clone has only one observation. The target antigen is unknown. General study findings and limits: With doses of 0.1 to 3.0 mg/kg, CD4+ and CD8+ blood T cells had undergone clonal expansion by week 6. Nonresponders included some who also had low normalized T-cell clonal expansion. Researchers report that CD8+ T cells had, on average, more expanded clones than CD4+.

The clonotype originates from an adult with an advanced solid tumor such as melanoma, head and neck, liver or kidney cancer. The chain recombines TRBV6-4 with TRBJ2-3; D remains unclear. Sequencing was performed on CD4+ or CD8+ T cells sorted from blood, taken in a trial of the OX40 agonist ivuxolimab. This CDR3 reads CASSDSTDSTDTQYF. As DNA, the CDR3 is TGTGCCAGCAGTGACTCGACGGACAGCACAGATACGCAGTATTTT.